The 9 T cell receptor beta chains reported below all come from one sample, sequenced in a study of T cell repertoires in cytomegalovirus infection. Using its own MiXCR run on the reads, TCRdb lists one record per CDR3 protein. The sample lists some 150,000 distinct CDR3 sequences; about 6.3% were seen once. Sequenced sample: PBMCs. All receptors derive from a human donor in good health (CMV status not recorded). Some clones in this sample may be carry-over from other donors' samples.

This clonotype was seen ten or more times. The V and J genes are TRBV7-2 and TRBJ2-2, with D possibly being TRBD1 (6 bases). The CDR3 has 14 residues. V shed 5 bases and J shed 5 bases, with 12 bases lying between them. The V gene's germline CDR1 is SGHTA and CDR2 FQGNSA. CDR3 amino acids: CASSKTGWTGELFF. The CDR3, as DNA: TGTGCCAGCAGCAAGACAGGTTGGACCGGGGAGCTGTTTTTT.

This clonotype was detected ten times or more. CDR3 amino acids: CASSLQGWREKLFF. CDR3 DNA sequence: TGTGCCAGCAGCTTACAGGGGTGGAGGGAAAAACTGTTTTTT. This chain uses TRBV7-2 with TRBJ1-4; D possibly corresponds to TRBD1 (6 bases). The length of the CDR3 is 14 residues. Trimming left V 2 bases short and J 8 bases short, with 12 bases between. Germline V gene data show CDR1 as SGHTA and CDR2 as FQGNSA.

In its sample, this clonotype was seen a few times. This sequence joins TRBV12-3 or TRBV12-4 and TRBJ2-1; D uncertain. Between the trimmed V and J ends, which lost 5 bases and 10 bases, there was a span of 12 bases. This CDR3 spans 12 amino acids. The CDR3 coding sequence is TGTGCCAGCAGTGAAATTAAGACGGAGCAGTTCTTC. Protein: CASSEIKTEQFF.

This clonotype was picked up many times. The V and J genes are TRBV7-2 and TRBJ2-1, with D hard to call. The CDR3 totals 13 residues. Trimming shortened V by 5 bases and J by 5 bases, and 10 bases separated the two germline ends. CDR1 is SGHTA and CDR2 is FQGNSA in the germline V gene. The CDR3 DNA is TGTGCCAGCAGCACGTCCTACGACAATGAGCAGTTCTTC. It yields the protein CASSTSYDNEQFF.

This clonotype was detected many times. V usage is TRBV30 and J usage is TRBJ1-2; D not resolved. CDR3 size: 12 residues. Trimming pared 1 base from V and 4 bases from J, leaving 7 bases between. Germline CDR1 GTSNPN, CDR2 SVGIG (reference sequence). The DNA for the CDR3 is TGTGCCTGGAGTGGAGCGGTCTATGGCTACACCTTC. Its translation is CAWSGAVYGYTF.

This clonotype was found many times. CDR3 region: CASSADLKGQYF. The CDR3 DNA is TGTGCCAGCAGCGCGGACCTCAAGGGCCAGTACTTC. V usage is TRBV7-9 and J usage is TRBJ2-5; unclear D gene. The CDR3 is 12 residues long. Germline CDR1 is SEHNR and CDR2 is FQNEAQ (reference sequence). V was trimmed by 5 bases and J by 10 bases, leaving 14 bases between them. The whole variable domain, remainder taken from reference TRBV7-9 and TRBJ2-5, is DTGVSQNPRHKITKRGQNVTFRCDPISEHNRLYWYRQTLGQGPEFLTYFQNEAQLEKSRLLSDRFSAERPKGSFSTLEIQRTEQGDSAMYLCASSADLKGQYFGPGTRLLVL.

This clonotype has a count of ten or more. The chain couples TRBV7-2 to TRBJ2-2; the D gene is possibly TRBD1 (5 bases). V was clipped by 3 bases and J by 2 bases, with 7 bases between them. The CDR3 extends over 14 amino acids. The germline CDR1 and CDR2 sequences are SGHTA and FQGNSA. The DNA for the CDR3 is TGTGCCAGCAGCTTTGGGGCCAACACCGGGGAGCTGTTTTTT. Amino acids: CASSFGANTGELFF.

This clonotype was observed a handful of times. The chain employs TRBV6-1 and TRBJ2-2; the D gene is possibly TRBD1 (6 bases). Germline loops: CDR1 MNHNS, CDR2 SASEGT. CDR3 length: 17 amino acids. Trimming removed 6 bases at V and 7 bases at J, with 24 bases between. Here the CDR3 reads CASSLGQQGLDGGELFF. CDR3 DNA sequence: TGTGCCAGCAGCCTCGGACAGCAAGGTTTGGACGGCGGGGAGCTGTTTTTT.

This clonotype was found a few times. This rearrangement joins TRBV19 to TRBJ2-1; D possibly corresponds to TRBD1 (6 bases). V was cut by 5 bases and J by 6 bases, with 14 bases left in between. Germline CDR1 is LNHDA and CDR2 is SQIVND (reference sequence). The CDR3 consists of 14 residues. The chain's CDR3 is CASSYTGNSNEQFF. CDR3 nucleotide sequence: TGTGCCAGTAGTTACACAGGGAATTCCAATGAGCAGTTCTTC.